The rows below give T cell receptor beta chains drawn from one sample of a study of T cell repertoires in cytomegalovirus infection. These receptors lack a known antigen. In TCRdb, the reads were re-called with MiXCR into one record per CDR3 protein. The table includes some 800,000 distinct CDR3 sequences, roughly 29% detected once. The source was cultured CD8+ T cells from PBMCs, collected from culture after CMV antigen stimulation. The receptors stem from a human donor in good health (CMV status not recorded). Some clones in this sample may be carry-over from other donors' samples. The CDR3 runs from the conserved cysteine through the conserved F or W. A D gene is named only where the DNA matches it firmly. Clone size, where shown, is once, few, many, or a class for clones that have expanded.

D	V	J	length	size	CDR3	DNA
TRBD1	TRBV7-9	TRBJ1-5	14	few	CASSAQGAFQPQHF	TGTGCCAGCAGCGCACAGGGGGCGTTTCAGCCCCAGCATTTT
TRBD1	TRBV12-3/TRBV12-4	TRBJ2-5	16	-	CASTFEGQGARETQYF	TGTGCCAGCACCTTTGAAGGACAGGGGGCGAGGGAGACCCAGTACTTC
-	TRBV28	TRBJ2-2	11	-	CASSLSFELFF	TGTGCCAGCAGTTTATCCTTTGAGCTGTTTTTT
TRBD2	TRBV12-3/TRBV12-4	TRBJ2-7	12	many	CASSFGGDEQYF	TGTGCCAGCAGTTTTGGGGGGGACGAGCAGTACTTC
-	TRBV6-5	TRBJ1-1	14	many	CASSYGFTNTEAFF	TGTGCCAGCAGTTACGGATTTACGAACACTGAAGCTTTCTTT
TRBD2	TRBV11-1	TRBJ2-3	18	many	CASSLEGSGGSTTDTQYF	TGTGCCAGCAGCTTAGAAGGTAGCGGGGGCTCCACCACAGATACGCAGTATTTT
TRBD1	TRBV27	TRBJ2-3	18	few	CASSQPRDRGLFQDTQYF	TGTGCCAGCAGTCAACCTAGGGACAGGGGGCTATTTCAAGATACGCAGTATTTT
-	TRBV7-2	TRBJ1-1	14	-	CASSLTMGRTKALF	TGTGCCAGCAGCTTGACCATGGGAAGGACTAAAGCTTTGTTT
-	TRBV27	TRBJ1-6	14	-	CASSLAEGVPPLHF	TGTGCCAGCAGTTTGGCCGAGGGAGTTCCACCCCTCCACTTT
TRBD2	TRBV15	TRBJ2-2	16	-	CATSSLGGAGAGELFF	TGTGCCACCAGCTCCCTCGGTGGAGCGGGGGCCGGGGAGCTGTTTTTT
-	TRBV29-1	TRBJ2-7	12	-	CSVVGSLYEQYF	TGCAGCGTTGTTGGCAGTTTATACGAGCAGTACTTC
-	TRBV24-1	TRBJ1-5	14	-	CATSDSDRGQPQHF	TGTGCCACCAGTGATTCGGACCGGGGTCAGCCCCAGCATTTT
-	TRBV7-2	TRBJ1-5	17	many	CASSPGAQILSNQPQHF	TGTGCCAGCAGCCCCGGGGCCCAAATTCTTAGCAATCAGCCCCAGCATTTT
-	TRBV7-9	TRBJ1-1	11	-	CALGMNTEAFF	TGTGCCCTTGGTATGAACACTGAAGCTTTCTTT
TRBD1	TRBV10-3	TRBJ2-2	14	few	CAIEPGQGAGELFF	TGTGCCATAGAACCGGGACAGGGAGCCGGGGAGCTGTTTTTT
-	TRBV12-5	TRBJ1-1	16	-	CASGLLGRDPNTEAFF	TGTGCTAGTGGTTTGCTTGGACGGGACCCGAACACTGAAGCTTTCTTT
-	TRBV7-9	TRBJ1-1	15	few	CASSLGSGQSLGAFF	TGTGCCAGCAGCTTAGGTTCTGGACAGAGCTTAGGAGCTTTCTTT
-	TRBV5-6	TRBJ1-4	16	-	CASSSYLRGKDEKLFF	TGTGCCAGCAGCTCATACCTCAGGGGAAAGGATGAAAAACTGTTTTTT
TRBD1	TRBV5-4	TRBJ2-1	16	-	CASSTYRGHSYNEQFF	TGTGCCAGCAGCACGTACAGGGGTCACTCCTACAATGAGCAGTTCTTC
-	TRBV6-2/TRBV6-3	TRBJ2-1	17	-	CASSYSLNTRTWNEQFF	TGTGCCAGCAGTTACTCTCTGAACACCCGAACCTGGAATGAGCAGTTCTTC
TRBD2	TRBV4-1	TRBJ2-5	16	-	CASSQVAGVIKETQYF	TGCGCCAGCAGCCAAGTCGCGGGGGTTATAAAAGAGACCCAGTACTTC
-	TRBV18	TRBJ2-4	15	-	CASSQPGVAKNIQYF	TGTGCCAGCTCACAACCGGGAGTCGCCAAAAACATTCAGTACTTC
-	TRBV12-3/TRBV12-4	TRBJ2-2	19	few	CASSLGVLRTRRKTGELFF	TGTGCCAGCAGTTTAGGAGTACTCAGGACCCGGCGAAAGACCGGGGAGCTGTTTTTT
-	TRBV7-6	TRBJ2-1	16	many	CASSLAGPLSYNEQFF	TGTGCCAGCAGCTTAGCGGGGCCCCTCTCCTACAATGAGCAGTTCTTC
-	TRBV5-1	TRBJ2-1	15	few	CASSIAGNSYNEQFF	TGCGCCAGCAGCATCGCAGGGAACTCCTACAATGAGCAGTTCTTC
TRBD1	TRBV27	TRBJ2-2	15	once	CASSFGTGGVGELFF	TGTGCCAGCAGTTTCGGGACAGGGGGCGTCGGGGAGCTGTTTTTT
TRBD2	TRBV7-2	TRBJ2-3	14	few	CASIRRGDWDTQYF	TGTGCCAGCATTAGGCGGGGGGATTGGGATACGCAGTATTTT
-	TRBV29-1	TRBJ1-1	13	-	CSVEEQGRPEAFF	TGCAGCGTTGAAGAACAGGGAAGACCTGAAGCTTTCTTT
-	TRBV7-8	TRBJ1-1	13	-	CASSLPGDREAFF	TGTGCCAGCAGCCTCCCCGGGGACCGTGAAGCTTTCTTT
-	TRBV23-1	TRBJ2-1	16	few	CASSQSLKGSYNEQFF	TGCGCCAGCAGTCAATCTCTTAAGGGCTCCTACAATGAGCAGTTCTTC
TRBD1	TRBV6-8	TRBJ1-6	14	-	CASTSGTEQSPLHF	TGTGCCAGCACCTCCGGGACAGAACAATCACCCCTCCACTTT
TRBD1	TRBV9	TRBJ1-6	14	few	CASSARDSHSPLHF	TGTGCCAGCAGCGCTCGGGACAGCCATTCACCCCTCCACTTT